The 19 T cell receptor beta chains listed next were all sequenced from one sample in a study of blood T cell repertoires in COVID-19. Here immunoSEQ multiplex PCR was the method, and the copy in TCRdb shows in-frame clones only, minus some. The data hold some 210,000 clones, with approximately 80% observed a single time. The specimen was PBMCs or T cells enriched from blood (not recorded which). The receptors stem from a woman in her fifties or sixties with acute COVID-19.

This clone occurred once. This rearrangement joins TRBV7-9 to TRBJ1-5; TRBD1 is a possible D gene (5 bases). The germline V gene has CDR1 SEHNR and CDR2 FQNEAQ (reference sequence). The length of the CDR3 is 16 residues. Trimming left V 5 bases short and J 3 bases short, with 17 bases between. The CDR3 reads CASSSQGSPSNQPQHF. The CDR3 nucleotides read TGTGCCAGCAGCAGTCAGGGATCCCCCTCCAATCAGCCCCAGCATTTT.

This clone was counted a single time. The chain uses TRBV18 and TRBJ2-5; the D is unclear. Germline V CDR1 and CDR2: KGHSH, LQKENI. CDR3 size: 13 residues. Deletions cut 4 bases from V and 5 bases from J, with 11 bases between. The CDR3 region is CASSQLELETQYF. The CDR3 DNA follows: TGTGCCAGCTCACAGTTAGAACTCGAGACCCAGTACTTC.

The rearrangement joins TRBV27 to TRBJ1-4; D is unclear. The CDR3 loop spans 16 amino acids. CDR1 is MNHEY and CDR2 is SMNVEV in the germline V gene (reference sequence). Trimming shortened V by 6 bases and J by 6 bases, and 20 bases separated the two germline ends. CDR3 sequence reads: CASRREAGAGYEKLFF. The CDR3 DNA sequence: TGTGCCAGCAGGCGTGAGGCAGGTGCGGGATATGAAAAACTGTTTTTT.

This sequence joins TRBV30 and TRBJ2-7; 7 bases are shared with TRBD1. Germline trimming cut 6 bases from V and 4 bases from J; bases unmatched to any gene: 12. Per the germline V gene, CDR1 is GTSNPN and CDR2 is SVGIG (reference sequence). The CDR3 is made up of 14 amino acids. The CDR3 loop is CACFRDSRIYEQYF. The CDR3 DNA is TGTGCCTGCTTCCGGGACAGTCGGATATACGAGCAGTACTTC.

The rearrangement uses TRBV3-1 (or the pseudogene TRBV3-2) and TRBJ1-1; D not resolved. V gave up 7 bases and J gave up 0 bases, with 12 bases separating them. The CDR3 runs 14 residues. From germline, CDR1 is LGHDT and CDR2 YNNKEL (reference sequence). CDR3 sequence (DNA): TGTGCCAGCACAGAGAGGGCGATGAACACTGAAGCTTTCTTT. This translates into CASTERAMNTEAFF.

The rearrangement uses TRBV15 and TRBJ2-7; D is possibly TRBD1 (6 bases). V was trimmed by 7 bases and J by 2 bases, leaving 18 bases between them. The germline gives CDR1 LNHNV, CDR2 YYDKDF (reference sequence). This CDR3 is built from 15 residues. CDR3 residues: CATTDGTMTPYEQYF. The CDR3 DNA sequence: TGTGCCACCACCGACGGGACAATGACACCCTACGAGCAGTACTTC. Drawing the rest from reference TRBV15 and TRBJ2-7, the complete variable domain is DAMVIQNPRYQVTQFGKPVTLSCSQTLNHNVMYWYQQKSSQAPKLLFHYYDKDFNNEADTPDNFQSRRPNTSFCFLDIRSPGLGDTAMYLCATTDGTMTPYEQYFGPGTRLTVT.

The rearrangement joins TRBV4-3 to TRBJ2-2, with 7 bases that match TRBD2. The V segment lost 1 base and the J segment 5 bases; nucleotides outside the gene matches: 7. The CDR3 has 16 amino acids. The germline V gene has CDR1 LGHNA and CDR2 YSLEER. The CDR3 loop reads CASSQVHWRETGELFF. CDR3 bases: TGCGCCAGCAGCCAAGTCCACTGGCGGGAGACCGGGGAGCTGTTTTTT.

The CDR3, as DNA: TGTGCCAGCAGCTTAGAGGCGGGTAACTATGGCTACACCTTC. Translated, it gives CASSLEAGNYGYTF. This chain uses TRBV7-8 with TRBJ1-2; D is uncertain. This CDR3 is built from 14 residues. Trimming stripped 1 base from V and 1 base from J, with 7 bases between. Looked up from germline, CDR1 is SGHVS and CDR2 is FQNEAQ.

The chain recombines TRBV4-3 with TRBJ2-5; tentative D call: TRBD2 (6 bases). The germline V gene encodes CDR1 LGHNA and CDR2 YSLEER. Trimming stripped 0 bases from V and 2 bases from J, with 10 bases between. The CDR3 covers 15 residues. The CDR3 reads CASSQDRELQETQYF. The CDR3 bases are TGCGCCAGCAGCCAAGACCGGGAGCTACAAGAGACCCAGTACTTC.

This chain joins TRBV3-1 (or the pseudogene TRBV3-2) and TRBJ1-2; no definite D call. The CDR3 length is 14 residues. V lost 0 bases and J lost 8, with 13 bases in between. Germline lookup yields CDR1 LGHDT and CDR2 YNNKEL (reference sequence). CDR3: CASSQEGRRLGYTF. In DNA, the CDR3 is TGTGCCAGCAGCCAAGAGGGCAGGCGCTTAGGCTACACCTTC.

The gene calls are TRBV4-3 and TRBJ1-4, with 7 bases matching TRBD1. V gave up 6 bases and J gave up 4 bases; unmatched junction bases: 14. CDR1 LGHNA and CDR2 YSLEER come from the germline V gene. The CDR3 runs 17 residues. The CDR3 is CASSLLSGGLGNEKLFF. The CDR3 DNA reads TGCGCCAGCAGTCTTTTATCAGGGGGGCTAGGTAATGAAAAACTGTTTTTT.

The chain is built from TRBV11-3 and TRBJ2-7; D is ambiguous. The CDR3 totals 11 residues. Germline CDR1 is SGHNT and CDR2 is YENEEA. V lost 4 bases to trimming and J lost 7 bases, with 8 bases between them. The CDR3 DNA reads as TGTGCCAGCAGCTCGATACGGGAGCAGTACTTC. It encodes CASSSIREQYF.

In the case of this clone: Other DNA sequences within the sample encode an identical CDR3. J is TRBJ1-1 and V is TRBV28, with TRBD1 matching 8 bases. Germline V CDR1 and CDR2: MDHEN, SYDVKM. The CDR3 has 14 amino acids. The V gene end was trimmed by 5 bases and the J gene end by 4 bases; junction bases not matched to a gene: 6. CDR3 region: CASSRPGQGTEAFF. The CDR3 region has the DNA TGTGCCAGCAGTCGGCCAGGACAGGGCACTGAAGCTTTCTTT.

This clone turned up a few times. This chain uses TRBV11-2 with TRBJ2-5, with 7 bases lining up with TRBD1. V trimming: 1 base; J trimming: 1 base; junction bases outside the gene matches: 6. Germline CDR1 reads SGHAT; CDR2 reads FQNNGV. The CDR3 extends over 16 amino acids. In nucleotides, the CDR3 is TGTGCCAGCAGCTTAGGGGGACAGCCAAGCCAAGAGACCCAGTACTTC. Its translation is CASSLGGQPSQETQYF.

The CDR3 nucleotides are TGTGCCAGCAGTTTAGGGTCCGGGAACGGAAACACCATATATTTT. This sequence encodes CASSLGSGNGNTIYF. The chain uses TRBV28 and TRBJ1-3; no firm D call. The CDR3 runs to 15 residues. The V and J ends lost 2 bases and 4 bases respectively, with 12 bases between them. Germline V lookup: CDR1 MDHEN, CDR2 SYDVKM.

As regards this clone: At the DNA level, this CDR3 is encoded by other sequences in the same sample as well. The chain couples TRBV18 to TRBJ1-6; D is uncertain. V lost 3 bases to trimming and J lost 3 bases, with 9 bases between them. This CDR3 has 15 amino acids. The germline V gene encodes CDR1 KGHSH and CDR2 LQKENI. CDR3 region: CASSPPGSYNSPLHF. The CDR3 DNA sequence: TGTGCCAGCTCACCCCCCGGGAGCTATAATTCACCCCTCCACTTT.

V and J are TRBV4-3 and TRBJ1-4; the D is unclear. Trimming stripped 0 bases from V and 4 bases from J, with 18 bases between. Germline lookup yields CDR1 LGHNA and CDR2 YSLEER. The CDR3 runs 18 residues. CDR3 DNA: TGCGCCAGCAGCCAAGAATTTGGGCCCGGAAGCCGTAATGAAAAACTGTTTTTT. It is translated as CASSQEFGPGSRNEKLFF.

The chain uses TRBV18 and TRBJ2-7; TRBD1 might be the D (6 bases). The CDR3 totals 15 residues. The ends were cut back, 0 bases at V and 2 bases at J, with 11 bases in the middle. Germline CDR1 is KGHSH and CDR2 is LQKENI. CDR3 sequence (DNA): TGTGCCAGCTCACCACCGGGCAGGGGAACCTACGAGCAGTACTTC. Its translation is CASSPPGRGTYEQYF.

This clone was observed a few times. J is TRBJ2-5 and V is TRBV7-9, with 10 bases aligning to TRBD2. This CDR3 comprises 16 residues. V lost 0 bases, J lost 5 bases, and 6 bases stayed unmatched. Germline-derived CDR1 and CDR2 are SEHNR and FQNEAQ (reference sequence). The CDR3 sequence is CASSLATAGGLETQYF. The CDR3 nucleotides are TGTGCCAGCAGCTTAGCGACAGCGGGAGGGCTGGAGACCCAGTACTTC.